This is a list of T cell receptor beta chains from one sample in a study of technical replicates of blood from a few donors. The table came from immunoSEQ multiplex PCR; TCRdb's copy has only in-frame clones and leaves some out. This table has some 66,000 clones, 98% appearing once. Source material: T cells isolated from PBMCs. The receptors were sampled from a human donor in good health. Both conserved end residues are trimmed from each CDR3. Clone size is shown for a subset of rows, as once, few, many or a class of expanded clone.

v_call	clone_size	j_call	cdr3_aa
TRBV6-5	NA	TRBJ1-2	ASSEGQHFYGYT
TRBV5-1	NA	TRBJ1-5	ASSPGGGRFNSNQPQH
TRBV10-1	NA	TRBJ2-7	ASSEGGAPPYEQY
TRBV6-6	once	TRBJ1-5	ASSYKVAGQQPQH
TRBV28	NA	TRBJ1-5	ASTGQGGQPQH
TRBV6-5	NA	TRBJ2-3	ASSYSNMDTQY
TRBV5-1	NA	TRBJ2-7	ASSLGQGYHEQY
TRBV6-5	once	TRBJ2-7	ASTHTSGEQY
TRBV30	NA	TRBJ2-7	AWKQGYYEQY
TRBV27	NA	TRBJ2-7	ASSILLSGRAGEQY
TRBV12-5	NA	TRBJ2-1	ATPRDWGGDEQF
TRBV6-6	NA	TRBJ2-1	ASRPDRGRGDNEQF
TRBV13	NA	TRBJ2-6	ASSLGQGTVLT
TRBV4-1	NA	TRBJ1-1	ASSHPYRGGGTEAF
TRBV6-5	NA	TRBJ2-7	ASSYSDSSYEQY
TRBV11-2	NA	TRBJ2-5	ASSLVPDQETQY
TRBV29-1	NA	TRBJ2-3	SVVGPSGFLTDTQY
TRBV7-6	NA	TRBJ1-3	ASSTTGGSGNTIY
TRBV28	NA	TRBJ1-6	ASHRGGGGNNSPLH
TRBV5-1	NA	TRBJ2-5	ASSLRTGGVETQY
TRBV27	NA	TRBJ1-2	ASGEPTGASGYT
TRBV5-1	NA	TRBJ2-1	ASSPGTSYIHEQF
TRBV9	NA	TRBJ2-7	ASSVSTSGLAGAYEQY
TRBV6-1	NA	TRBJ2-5	ASSAMYQETQY
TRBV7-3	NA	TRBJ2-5	ASGVSGGRGETQY
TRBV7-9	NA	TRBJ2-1	ASSFRVLNNEQF
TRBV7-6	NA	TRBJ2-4	ASSLLRGKNIQY
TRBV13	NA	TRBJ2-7	ASSSLIGSSYEQY
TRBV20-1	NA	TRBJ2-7	SATETYEQY
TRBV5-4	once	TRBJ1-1	ASSLSQGGTEAF
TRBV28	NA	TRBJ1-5	ASSLPLWIDESGGNQPQH
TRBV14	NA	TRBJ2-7	ASSPQGTPPYEQY
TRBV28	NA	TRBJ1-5	ASSFWLGQVVEGGQPQH
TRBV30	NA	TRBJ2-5	AWSKETQY
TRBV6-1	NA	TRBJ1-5	ASSEQGDQPQH
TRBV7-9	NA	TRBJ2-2	ASSIRRPFGAGELF
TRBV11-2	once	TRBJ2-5	ASSPLAGRETQY
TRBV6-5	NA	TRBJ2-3	ASSYGIADTQY
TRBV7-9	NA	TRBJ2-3	ASSFSIPSTDTQY
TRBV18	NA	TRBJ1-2	ASSPVSTDYGYT
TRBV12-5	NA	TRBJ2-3	ASGLGIHITGNIPDTQY
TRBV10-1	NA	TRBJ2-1	ARPNPSGRAVINNEQF
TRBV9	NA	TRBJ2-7	ASSATGTGAAEQY
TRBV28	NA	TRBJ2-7	ASPSGSVSYEQY
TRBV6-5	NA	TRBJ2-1	ASSSDREVDEQF
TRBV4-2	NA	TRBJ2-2	ASSQVGVNTGELF
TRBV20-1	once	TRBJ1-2	SATDRDGYT
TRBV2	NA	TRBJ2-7	ASRGQGVIYEQY
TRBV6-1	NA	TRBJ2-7	ASSEARARSYEQY
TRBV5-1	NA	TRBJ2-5	ASSTGLAGGDETQY
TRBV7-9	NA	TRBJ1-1	ASSFAGELSEAF